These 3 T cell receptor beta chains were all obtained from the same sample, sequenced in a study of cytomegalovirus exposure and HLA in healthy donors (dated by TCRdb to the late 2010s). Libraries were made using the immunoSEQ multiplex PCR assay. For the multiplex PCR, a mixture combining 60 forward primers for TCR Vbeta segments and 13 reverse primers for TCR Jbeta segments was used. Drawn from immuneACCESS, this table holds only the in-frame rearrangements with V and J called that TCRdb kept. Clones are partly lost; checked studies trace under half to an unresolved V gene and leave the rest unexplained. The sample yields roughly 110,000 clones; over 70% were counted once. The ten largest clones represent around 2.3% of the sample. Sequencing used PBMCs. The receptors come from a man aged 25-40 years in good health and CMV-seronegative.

The CDR3 DNA follows: TGTGCCAGCAGCGCAGCGGGGACGGGGATCACTGAAGCTTTCTTT. The encoded protein is CASSAAGTGITEAFF. The V and J genes are TRBV9 and TRBJ1-1; tentative D call: TRBD1 (5 bases). Germline values: CDR1 SGDLS, CDR2 YYNGEE. Deletions cut 3 bases from V and 4 bases from J, with 16 bases between. This CDR3 region has 15 residues. The full variable domain, its missing parts supplied by reference TRBV9 and TRBJ1-1, is DSGVTQTPKHLITATGQRVTLRCSPRSGDLSVYWYQQSLDQGLQFLIQYYNGEERAKGNILERFSAQQFPDLHSELNLSSLELGDSALYFCASSAAGTGITEAFFGQGTRLTVV.

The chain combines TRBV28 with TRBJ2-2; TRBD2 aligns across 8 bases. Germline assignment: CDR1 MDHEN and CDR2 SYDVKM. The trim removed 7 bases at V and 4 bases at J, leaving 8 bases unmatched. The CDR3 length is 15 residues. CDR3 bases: TGTGCCAGCACCATTAGCGGGGCGGGCACCGGGGAGCTGTTTTTT. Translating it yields CASTISGAGTGELFF.

CDR3 DNA sequence: TGTGCCAGCAGTCGGACTAGCGGGAGGGGGGAGCAGTTCTTC. Protein: CASSRTSGRGEQFF. J is TRBJ2-1 and V is TRBV7-2, with 15 bases matching TRBD2. V gave up 6 bases and J gave up 10 bases; unmatched junction bases: 4. There are 14 residues in the CDR3. From germline, CDR1 is SGHTA and CDR2 FQGNSA.